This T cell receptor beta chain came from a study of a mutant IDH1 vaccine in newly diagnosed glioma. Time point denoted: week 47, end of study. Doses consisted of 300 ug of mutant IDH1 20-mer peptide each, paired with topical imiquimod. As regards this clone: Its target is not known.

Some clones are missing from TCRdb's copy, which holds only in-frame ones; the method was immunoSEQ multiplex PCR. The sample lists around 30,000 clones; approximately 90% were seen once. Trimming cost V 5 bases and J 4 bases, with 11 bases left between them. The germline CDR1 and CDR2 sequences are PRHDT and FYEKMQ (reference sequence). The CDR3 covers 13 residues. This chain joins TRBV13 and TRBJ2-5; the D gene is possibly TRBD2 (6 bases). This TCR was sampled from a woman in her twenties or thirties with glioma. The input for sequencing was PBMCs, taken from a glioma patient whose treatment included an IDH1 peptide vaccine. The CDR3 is CASSDGGRETQYF. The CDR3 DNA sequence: TGTGCCAGCAGCGACGGGGGTCGAGAGACCCAGTACTTC. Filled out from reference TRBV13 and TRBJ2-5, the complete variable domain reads AAGVIQSPRHLIKEKRETATLKCYPIPRHDTVYWYQQGPGQDPQFLISFYEKMQSDKGSIPDRFSAQQFSDYHSELNMSSLELGDSALYFCASSDGGRETQYFGPGTRLLVL.